This T cell receptor beta chain derives from a study of cytotoxic CD8 clonotypes in ibrutinib-treated CLL. Overall study: Within the patient group, around twelve were relapsed/refractory and over 14 treatment-naive, and around 17 were IGHV unmutated.

The CDR3 length is 18 residues. Germline CDR1 is SGDLS and CDR2 is YYNGEE. Trimming removed 4 bases from V and 7 bases from J; junction bases left unmatched: 19. Worth noting for this clone: Antigen unknown.

The data were produced by immunoSEQ multiplex PCR, yet TCRdb's version contains in-frame clones alone and is incomplete. The table has 150,000 to 200,000 clones, about 72% seen once. Overall study findings and caveats: Sampling time points were not equivalent between sustained-remission and progressing patients.

Sequencing was performed on PBMCs, taken after 24 months of ibrutinib treatment. V gene TRBV9 combines with J gene TRBJ2-2; 7 bases agree with TRBD1. The receptor was derived from a human donor with chronic lymphocytic leukemia. The CDR3 spells CASSPRLFRVRTGGELFF. DNA for the CDR3: TGTGCCAGCAGCCCCCGGTTGTTTCGCGTTAGGACAGGCGGGGAGCTGTTTTTT.